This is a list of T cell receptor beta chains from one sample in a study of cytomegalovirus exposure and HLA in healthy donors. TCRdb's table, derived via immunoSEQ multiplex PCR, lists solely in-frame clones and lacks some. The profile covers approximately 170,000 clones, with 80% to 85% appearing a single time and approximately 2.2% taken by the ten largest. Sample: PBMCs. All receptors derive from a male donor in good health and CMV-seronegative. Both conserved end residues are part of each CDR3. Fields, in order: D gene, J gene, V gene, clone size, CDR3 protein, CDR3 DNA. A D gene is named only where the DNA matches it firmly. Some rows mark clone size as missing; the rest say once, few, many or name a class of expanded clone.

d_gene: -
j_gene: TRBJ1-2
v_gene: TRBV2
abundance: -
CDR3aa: CASSGAPSGYGYTF
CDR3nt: TGTGCCAGCAGTGGGGCTCCGTCTGGCTATGGCTACACCTTC

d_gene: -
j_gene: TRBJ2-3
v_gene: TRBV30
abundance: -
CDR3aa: CAWSGGRKPTDTQYF
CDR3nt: TGTGCCTGGAGCGGTGGTAGAAAGCCCACAGATACGCAGTATTTT

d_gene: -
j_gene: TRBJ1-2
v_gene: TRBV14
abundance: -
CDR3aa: CASSTDSTYGYTF
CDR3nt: TGTGCCAGCAGCACAGACAGCACTTATGGCTACACCTTC

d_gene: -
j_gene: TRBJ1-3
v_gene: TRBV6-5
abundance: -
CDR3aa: CASTPAAGNTIYF
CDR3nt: TGTGCCAGCACCCCCGCGGCGGGAAACACCATATATTTT

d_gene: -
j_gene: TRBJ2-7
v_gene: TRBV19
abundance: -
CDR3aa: CASSPGATSQYF
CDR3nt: TGTGCCAGTAGCCCCGGAGCTACGTCGCAGTACTTC

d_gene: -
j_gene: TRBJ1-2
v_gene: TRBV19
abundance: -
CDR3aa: CASHSDIHYGYTF
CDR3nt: TGTGCCAGTCATTCCGACATCCACTATGGCTACACCTTC

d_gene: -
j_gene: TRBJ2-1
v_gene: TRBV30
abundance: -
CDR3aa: CAWSNGNNEQFF
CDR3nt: TGTGCCTGGAGTAATGGCAACAATGAGCAGTTCTTC

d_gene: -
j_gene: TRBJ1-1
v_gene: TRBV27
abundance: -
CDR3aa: CASSLRGHRNTEAFF
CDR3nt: TGTGCCAGCAGTTTAAGGGGCCATAGGAACACTGAAGCTTTCTTT

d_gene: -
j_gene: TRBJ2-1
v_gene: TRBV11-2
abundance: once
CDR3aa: CASMGRTLYNEQFF
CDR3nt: TGTGCCAGCATGGGGAGGACACTCTACAATGAGCAGTTCTTC

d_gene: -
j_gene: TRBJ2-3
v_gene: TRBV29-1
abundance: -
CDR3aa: CSVAGDFGTDTQYF
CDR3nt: TGCAGCGTTGCGGGGGACTTCGGCACAGATACGCAGTATTTT

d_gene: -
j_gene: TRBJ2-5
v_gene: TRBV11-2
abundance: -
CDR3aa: CASRLGYSWEETQYF
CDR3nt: TGTGCCAGCAGACTAGGGTACAGTTGGGAGGAGACCCAGTACTTC

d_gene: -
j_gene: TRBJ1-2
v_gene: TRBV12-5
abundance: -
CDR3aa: CASARGSSLDGYTF
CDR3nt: TGTGCTAGTGCCCGGGGGTCCTCCCTAGATGGCTACACCTTC

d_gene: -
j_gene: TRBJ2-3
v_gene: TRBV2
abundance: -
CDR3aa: CASGGRSTDTQYF
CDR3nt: TGTGCCAGCGGGGGCCGGAGCACAGATACGCAGTATTTT

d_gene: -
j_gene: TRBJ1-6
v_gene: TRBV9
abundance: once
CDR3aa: CASSARSTGFNSPLHF
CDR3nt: TGTGCCAGCAGCGCGCGATCTACAGGGTTTAATTCACCCCTCCACTTT

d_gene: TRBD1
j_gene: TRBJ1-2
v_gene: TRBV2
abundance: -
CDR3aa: CASSVTGVYGYTF
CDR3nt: TGTGCCAGCAGTGTTACAGGGGTATATGGCTACACCTTC

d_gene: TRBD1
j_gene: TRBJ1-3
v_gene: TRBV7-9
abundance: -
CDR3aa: CASSGGGQGIRSGNTIYF
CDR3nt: TGTGCCAGCAGCGGAGGAGGACAGGGGATTCGTTCTGGAAACACCATATATTTT

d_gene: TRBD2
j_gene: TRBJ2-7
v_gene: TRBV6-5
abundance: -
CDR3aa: CASIRGGTSSYEQYF
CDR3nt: TGTGCCAGCATACGGGGGGGGACTAGCTCCTACGAGCAGTACTTC

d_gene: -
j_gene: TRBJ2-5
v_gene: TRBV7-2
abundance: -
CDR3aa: CASSLMAGPEETQYF
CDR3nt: TGTGCCAGCAGCTTAATGGCAGGGCCCGAAGAGACCCAGTACTTC